These T cell receptor beta chains were read from a single sample in a study of T cell changes during pregnancy in multiple sclerosis. Here immunoSEQ multiplex PCR was the method, and the copy in TCRdb shows in-frame clones only, minus some. The sample carries 35,000 to 40,000 clones, 80% to 90% recorded once. The source material was CD4+ T cells from peripheral blood mononuclear cells, sampled before pregnancy. The receptors originated from a female donor with multiple sclerosis, enrolled in a pregnancy study. The CDR3 runs from the conserved cysteine through the conserved F or W. The listing skips clone size in some rows; elsewhere it reads once, few, many or a size class.

len	v_gene	abundance	j_gene	CDR3aa
12	TRBV18	NA	TRBJ2-1	CASSPPAPEQFF
15	TRBV28	once	TRBJ2-7	CASSLGQGLSYEQYF
15	TRBV19	few	TRBJ2-5	CASSSKSGDRETQYF
15	TRBV18	NA	TRBJ1-4	CASSLDRGRGEKLFF
14	TRBV9	NA	TRBJ2-2	CASSQQGSTGELFF
15	TRBV14	NA	TRBJ2-1	CASSQDTSGSTEQFF
14	TRBV6-5	NA	TRBJ2-1	CASSRGQGSNEQFF
13	TRBV29-1	NA	TRBJ2-1	CSVEDKRYNEQFF
15	TRBV19	medium-sized	TRBJ2-1	CASSISRSSYNEQFF
17	TRBV27	NA	TRBJ2-5	CASSSIVSQGLGETQYF